This T cell receptor beta chain emerged from a study of blood T cell repertoires in COVID-19. Clones were sequenced by immunoSEQ multiplex PCR, and TCRdb holds only the in-frame ones, with some missing. The data show more than 450,000 clones, with approximately 86% seen just once and roughly 0.7% held by the top ten. The V gene lost 5 bases and the J gene lost 9 bases, with 14 bases spanning the gap. Germline CDR1 GTSNPN, CDR2 SVGIG (reference sequence). The CDR3 is 13 residues long. Sample: PBMCs or T cells enriched from blood (not recorded which). This TCR was recovered from a young woman who had recovered from COVID-19. The V call is TRBV30, the J call TRBJ1-6; tentative D call: TRBD1 (6 bases). CDR3 bases: TGTGCCTGGCCACAGGGAAAGGGTTCACCCCTCCACTTT. Residues: CAWPQGKGSPLHF. The full variable domain, rest sourced from reference TRBV30 and TRBJ1-6, is SQTIHQWPATLVQPVGSPLSLECTVEGTSNPNLYWYRQAAGRGLQLLFYSVGIGQISSEVPQNLSASRPQDRQFILSSKKLLLSDSGFYLCAWPQGKGSPLHFGNGTRLTVT.